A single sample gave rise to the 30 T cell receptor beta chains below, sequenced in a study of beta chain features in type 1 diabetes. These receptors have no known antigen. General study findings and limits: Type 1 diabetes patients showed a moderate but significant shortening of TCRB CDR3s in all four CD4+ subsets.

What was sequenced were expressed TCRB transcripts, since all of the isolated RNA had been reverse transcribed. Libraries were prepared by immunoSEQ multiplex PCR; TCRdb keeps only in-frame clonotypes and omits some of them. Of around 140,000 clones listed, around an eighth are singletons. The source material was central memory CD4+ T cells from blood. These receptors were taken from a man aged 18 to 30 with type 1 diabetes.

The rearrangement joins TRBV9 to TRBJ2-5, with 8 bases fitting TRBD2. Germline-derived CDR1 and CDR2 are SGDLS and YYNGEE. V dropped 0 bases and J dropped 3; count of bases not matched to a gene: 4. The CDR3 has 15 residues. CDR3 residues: CASSVGVSGEETQYF. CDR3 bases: TGTGCCAGCAGCGTAGGGGTTAGCGGGGAAGAGACCCAGTACTTC.

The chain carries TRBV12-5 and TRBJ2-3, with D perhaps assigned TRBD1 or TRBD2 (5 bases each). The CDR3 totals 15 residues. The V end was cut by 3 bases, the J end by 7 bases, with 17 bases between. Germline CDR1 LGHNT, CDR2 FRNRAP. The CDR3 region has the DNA TGTGCTAGTGGTTTCCGAGGGACGGCGGGCCATACGCAGTATTTT. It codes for CASGFRGTAGHTQYF.

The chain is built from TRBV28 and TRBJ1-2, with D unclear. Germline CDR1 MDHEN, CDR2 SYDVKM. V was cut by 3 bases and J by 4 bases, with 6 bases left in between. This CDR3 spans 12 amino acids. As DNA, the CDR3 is TGTGCCAGCAGTTTTGAGACCTATGGCTACACCTTC. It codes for CASSFETYGYTF.

The CDR3 region has the DNA TGCGCCAGCAGCCAAGATGGGCAGGGGAGGGAGAATCAGCCCCAGCATTTT. It yields the protein CASSQDGQGRENQPQHF. The chain links TRBV4-1 to TRBJ1-5; D is possibly TRBD1 (6 bases). V lost 0 bases, J lost 4 bases, and 16 bases lay in between. The CDR3 covers 17 residues. CDR1 is MGHRA, CDR2 YSYEKL, per germline.

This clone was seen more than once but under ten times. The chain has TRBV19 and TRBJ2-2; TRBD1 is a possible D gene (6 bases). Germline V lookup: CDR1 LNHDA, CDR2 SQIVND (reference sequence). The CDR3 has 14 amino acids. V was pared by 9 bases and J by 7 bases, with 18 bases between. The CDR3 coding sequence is TGTGCCAGCCAAAAGGGGGATTATGGCGGGGAGCTGTTTTTT. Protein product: CASQKGDYGGELFF.

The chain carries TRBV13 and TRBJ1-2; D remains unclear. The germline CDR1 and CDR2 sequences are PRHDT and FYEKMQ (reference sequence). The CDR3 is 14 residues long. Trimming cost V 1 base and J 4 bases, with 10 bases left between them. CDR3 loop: CASSLAKDSYGYTF. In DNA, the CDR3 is TGTGCCAGCAGCTTAGCCAAGGATAGCTATGGCTACACCTTC.

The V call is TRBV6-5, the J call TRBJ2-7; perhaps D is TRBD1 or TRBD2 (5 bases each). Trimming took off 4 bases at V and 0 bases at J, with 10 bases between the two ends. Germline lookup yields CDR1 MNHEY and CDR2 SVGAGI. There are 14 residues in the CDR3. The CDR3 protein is CASSWDASSYEQYF. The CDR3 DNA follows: TGTGCCAGCAGTTGGGACGCCTCCTCCTACGAGCAGTACTTC.

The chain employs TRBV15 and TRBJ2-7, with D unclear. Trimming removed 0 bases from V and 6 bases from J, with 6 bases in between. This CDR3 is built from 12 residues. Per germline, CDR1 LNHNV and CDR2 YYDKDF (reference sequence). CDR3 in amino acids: CATSRDRVEQYF. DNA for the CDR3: TGTGCCACCAGCAGAGATAGGGTCGAGCAGTACTTC.

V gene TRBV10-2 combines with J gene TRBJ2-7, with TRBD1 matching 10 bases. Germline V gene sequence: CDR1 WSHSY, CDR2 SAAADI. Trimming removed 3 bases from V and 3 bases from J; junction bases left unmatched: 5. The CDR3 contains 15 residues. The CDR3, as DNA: TGCGCCAGCAGTGATTCCGGGACAGGGGACTACGAGCAGTACTTC. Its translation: CASSDSGTGDYEQYF.

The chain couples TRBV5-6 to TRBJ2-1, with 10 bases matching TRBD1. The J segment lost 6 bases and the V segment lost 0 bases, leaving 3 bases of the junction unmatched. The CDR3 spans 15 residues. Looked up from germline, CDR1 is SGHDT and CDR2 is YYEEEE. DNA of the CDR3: TGTGCCAGCAGCTTGGTCCGGACAGGGGGCAATGAGCAGTTCTTC. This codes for CASSLVRTGGNEQFF.

In DNA, the CDR3 is TGTGCCAGCAGCATAGGGGGGTTTAGCACAGATACGCAGTATTTT. Protein: CASSIGGFSTDTQYF. The genes are TRBV9 and TRBJ2-3; D tentatively reads TRBD1 or TRBD2 (6 bases each). This CDR3 has 15 residues. The V gene's germline CDR1 is SGDLS and CDR2 YYNGEE. V was trimmed by 4 bases and J by 0 bases, leaving 12 bases between them.

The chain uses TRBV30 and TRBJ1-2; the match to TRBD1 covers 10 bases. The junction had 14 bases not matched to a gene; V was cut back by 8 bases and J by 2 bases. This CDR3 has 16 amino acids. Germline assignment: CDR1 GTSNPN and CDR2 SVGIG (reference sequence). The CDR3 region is CAGPRDRGPLNYGYTF. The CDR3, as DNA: TGTGCCGGCCCACGGGACAGGGGTCCGCTAAACTATGGCTACACCTTC.

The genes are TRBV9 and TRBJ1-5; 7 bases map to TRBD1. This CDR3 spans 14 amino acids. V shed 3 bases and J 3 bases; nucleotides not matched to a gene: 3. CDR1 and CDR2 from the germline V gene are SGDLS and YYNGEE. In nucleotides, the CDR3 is TGTGCCAGCAGCGGGACAGGAGTCAATCAGCCCCAGCATTTT. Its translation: CASSGTGVNQPQHF.

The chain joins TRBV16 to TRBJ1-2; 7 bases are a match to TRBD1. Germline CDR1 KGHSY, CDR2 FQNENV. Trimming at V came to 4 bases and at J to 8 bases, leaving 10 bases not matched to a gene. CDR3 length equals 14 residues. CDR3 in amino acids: CASSPRQGEYGYTF. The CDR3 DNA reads TGTGCCAGCAGCCCCCGACAGGGAGAGTACGGCTACACCTTC.

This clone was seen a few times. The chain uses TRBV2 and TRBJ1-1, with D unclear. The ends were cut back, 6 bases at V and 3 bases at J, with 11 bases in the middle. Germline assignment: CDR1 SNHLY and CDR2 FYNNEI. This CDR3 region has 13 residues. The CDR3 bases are TGTGCCAGCAGGGGTAGATGGGACACTGAAGCTTTCTTT. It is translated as CASRGRWDTEAFF.

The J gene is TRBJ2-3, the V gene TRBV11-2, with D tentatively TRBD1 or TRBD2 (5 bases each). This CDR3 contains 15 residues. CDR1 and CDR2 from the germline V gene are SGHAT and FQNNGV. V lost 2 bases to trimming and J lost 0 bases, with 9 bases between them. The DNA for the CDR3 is TGTGCCAGCAGCTTACGCCGGGACAGCACAGATACGCAGTATTTT. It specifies CASSLRRDSTDTQYF.

The CDR3 coding sequence is TGTGCCAGCTCACCAGATGCGGACGTCGCTTTCTTT. Translation gives CASSPDADVAFF. The chain is built from TRBV18 and TRBJ1-1; D gene uncertain. The CDR3 sequence is 12 residues long. V was trimmed by 2 bases and J by 11 bases, leaving 12 bases between them. From germline, CDR1 is KGHSH and CDR2 LQKENI.

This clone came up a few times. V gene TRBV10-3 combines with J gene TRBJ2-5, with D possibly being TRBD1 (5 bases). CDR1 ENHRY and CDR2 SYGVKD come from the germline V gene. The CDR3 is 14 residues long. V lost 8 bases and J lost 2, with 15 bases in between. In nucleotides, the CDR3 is TGTGCCATCCAAGTTCGGGCAGGGCAAGAGACCCAGTACTTC. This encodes CAIQVRAGQETQYF.

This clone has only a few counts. In DNA form, the CDR3 reads TGTGCCAGCAGTGAAGCGGCGGGACTAAGCGATACGCAGTATTTT. This gives the protein CASSEAAGLSDTQYF. The V call is TRBV6-1, the J call TRBJ2-3, with 7 positions matching TRBD2. With V trimmed by 0 bases and J by 6 bases, 6 bases remained unmatched. This CDR3 has 15 amino acids. The germline V gene has CDR1 MNHNS and CDR2 SASEGT.

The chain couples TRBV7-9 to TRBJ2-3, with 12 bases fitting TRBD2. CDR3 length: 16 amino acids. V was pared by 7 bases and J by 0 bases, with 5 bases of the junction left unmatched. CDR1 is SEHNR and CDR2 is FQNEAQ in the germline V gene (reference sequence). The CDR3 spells CASNLLAGGSTDTQYF. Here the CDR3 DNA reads TGTGCCAGCAACCTCCTAGCGGGGGGGAGCACAGATACGCAGTATTTT.

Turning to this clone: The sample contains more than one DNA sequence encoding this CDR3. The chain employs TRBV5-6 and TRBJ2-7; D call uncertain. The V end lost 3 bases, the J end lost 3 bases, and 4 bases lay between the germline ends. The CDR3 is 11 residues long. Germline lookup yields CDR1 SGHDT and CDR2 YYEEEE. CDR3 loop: CASSSSYEQYF. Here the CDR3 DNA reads TGTGCCAGCAGCTCTAGCTACGAGCAGTACTTC.

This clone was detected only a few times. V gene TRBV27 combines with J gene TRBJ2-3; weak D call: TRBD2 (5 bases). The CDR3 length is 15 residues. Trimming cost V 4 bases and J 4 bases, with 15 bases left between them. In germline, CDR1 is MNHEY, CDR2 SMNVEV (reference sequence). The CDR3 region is CASSSPRGGSDTQYF. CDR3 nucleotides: TGTGCCAGCAGTTCGCCTCGGGGTGGGTCAGATACGCAGTATTTT.

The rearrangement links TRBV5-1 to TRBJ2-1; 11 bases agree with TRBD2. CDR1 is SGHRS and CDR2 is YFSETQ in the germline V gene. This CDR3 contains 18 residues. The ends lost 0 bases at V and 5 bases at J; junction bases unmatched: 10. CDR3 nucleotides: TGCGCCAGCAGCTTGGGACCCTTCGGGACTAGCGGCAACAATGAGCAGTTCTTC. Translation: CASSLGPFGTSGNNEQFF.

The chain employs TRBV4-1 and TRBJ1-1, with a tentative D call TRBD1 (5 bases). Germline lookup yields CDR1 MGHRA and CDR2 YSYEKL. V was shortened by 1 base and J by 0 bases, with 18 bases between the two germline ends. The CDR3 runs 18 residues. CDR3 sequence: CASSQVGGALRMNTEAFF. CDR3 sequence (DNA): TGCGCCAGCAGCCAAGTAGGAGGGGCGCTTCGAATGAACACTGAAGCTTTCTTT.

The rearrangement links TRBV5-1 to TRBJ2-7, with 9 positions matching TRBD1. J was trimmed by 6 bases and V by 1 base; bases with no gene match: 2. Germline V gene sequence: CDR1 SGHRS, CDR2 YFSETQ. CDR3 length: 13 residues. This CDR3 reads CASSLLDRGEQYF. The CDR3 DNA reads TGCGCCAGCAGCTTGCTGGACAGGGGCGAGCAGTACTTC.

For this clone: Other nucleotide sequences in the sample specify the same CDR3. CDR3 sequence: CAIRETEKNTEAFF. CDR3 sequence (DNA): TGTGCCATCAGGGAAACAGAGAAGAACACTGAAGCTTTCTTT. The J gene is TRBJ1-1, the V gene TRBV10-3, with no clear D. The CDR3 covers 14 residues. V dropped 6 bases and J dropped 1 base, with 12 bases sitting between them. Germline V gene sequence: CDR1 ENHRY, CDR2 SYGVKD.

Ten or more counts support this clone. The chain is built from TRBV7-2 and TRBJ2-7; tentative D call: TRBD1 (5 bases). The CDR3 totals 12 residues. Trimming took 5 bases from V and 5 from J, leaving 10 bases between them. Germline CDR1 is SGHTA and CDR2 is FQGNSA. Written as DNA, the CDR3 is TGTGCCAGCAGCCGGACAACGGACGAGCAGTACTTC. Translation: CASSRTTDEQYF.

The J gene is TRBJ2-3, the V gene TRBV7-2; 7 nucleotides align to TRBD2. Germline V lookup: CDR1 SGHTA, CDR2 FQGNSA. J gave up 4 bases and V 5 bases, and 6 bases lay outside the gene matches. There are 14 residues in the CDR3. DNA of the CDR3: TGTGCCAGCAGCCCGCAGCGGGGTTCAGATACGCAGTATTTT. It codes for CASSPQRGSDTQYF.

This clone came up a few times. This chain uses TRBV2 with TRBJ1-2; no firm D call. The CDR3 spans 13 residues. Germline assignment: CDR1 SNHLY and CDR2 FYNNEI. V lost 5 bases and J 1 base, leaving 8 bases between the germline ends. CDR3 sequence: CASSQTVNYGYTF. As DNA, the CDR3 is TGTGCCAGCAGTCAAACAGTTAACTATGGCTACACCTTC.

CDR3 region: CASSEGQGAAEAFF. The CDR3, as DNA: TGTGCCAGCAGTGAAGGGCAGGGGGCGGCTGAAGCTTTCTTT. The chain joins TRBV6-1 to TRBJ1-1, with 8 bases fitting TRBD1. The CDR3 loop spans 14 amino acids. V lost 1 base, J lost 6 bases, and 4 bases stayed unmatched. In germline, CDR1 is MNHNS, CDR2 SASEGT.